The 2 T cell receptor beta chains in this list originate from one sample, sequenced in a study of naive and memory T cell subsets. Both TRBC1 and TRBC2 were covered by a beta constant-region primer of two equimolar oligonucleotides. The ligated cDNA underwent four PCR rounds using SP2 and nested alpha and beta constant-region primers. From the UMI-ligation and nested PCR reads, TCRdb called clonotypes with MiXCR, one entry per CDR3 protein. Here the sample spans about 140,000 distinct CDR3 sequences, approximately 18% being singletons. The antigens these receptors bind are not known. Findings of the study overall: A few larger clonotypes appeared in naive repertoires, especially CD8, possibly memory cells re-expressing CD45RA.

The sample taken for sequencing was naive CD8+ T cells from blood. These receptors were obtained from a human donor in good health.

Only a few counts were recorded for this clonotype. The V call is TRBV4-1, the J call TRBJ2-3, with 11 bases identical to TRBD2. The trim removed 3 bases at V and 0 bases at J, leaving 2 bases unmatched. Germline V CDR1 and CDR2: MGHRA, YSYEKL. The CDR3 runs to 16 residues. The CDR3 here is CASSQIAGGSTDTQYF. The CDR3 DNA reads as TGCGCCAGCAGCCAGATAGCGGGAGGGAGCACAGATACGCAGTATTTT.

This clonotype has only a few counts. The rearrangement joins TRBV28 to TRBJ2-7; D uncertain. The CDR3 loop spans 17 amino acids. From germline, CDR1 is MDHEN and CDR2 SYDVKM. Trimming stripped 2 bases from V and 4 bases from J, with 21 bases between. The CDR3 spells CASSLLRRHGSLYEQYF. In DNA, the CDR3 is TGTGCCAGCAGTTTACTCCGAAGACACGGATCTTTATACGAGCAGTACTTC.